This T cell receptor (beta chain) was sequenced during a study of regulatory and conventional T cells in breast cancer (dated by TCRdb to between 2014 and 2017). Libraries were constructed by PCR. TCRdb shows the sequencer as Illumina MiSeq. TCRdb's own reprocessing of the public reads used fastp at Q25 and MiXCR and kept productive beta chains. Rows are combined by CDR3 protein, so each entry shows the most common genes and DNA. For this sample the table gives some 16,000 distinct CDR3 sequences, of which 32% were detected only once. The ten largest account for 1.5% to 2% of the sample. This clonotype was observed a handful of times. Its specific antigen is unknown. No base quality information exists; no much larger clone differs at one position. There are 14 amino acids in the CDR3, from cysteine to phenylalanine inclusive. Only the CDR3 portion is preserved as DNA: 42 bases, with reading frame beginning at the first base. The germline V gene (reference sequence) specifies SEHNR as CDR1 and FQNEAQ as CDR2. At the junction V is shortened by 2 bases and J by 4 bases, with 11 bases in between.

The sequenced sample was conventional T cells from blood. Here the chain combines TRBV7-9 and TRBJ2-5, with a tentative D gene TRBD1 over 5 matching bases. This sequence originates from a female donor in good health. The bases read TGTGCCAGCAGCTTATCGGCAGGGCCAGAGACCCAGTACTTC. Its protein is CASSLSAGPETQYF.